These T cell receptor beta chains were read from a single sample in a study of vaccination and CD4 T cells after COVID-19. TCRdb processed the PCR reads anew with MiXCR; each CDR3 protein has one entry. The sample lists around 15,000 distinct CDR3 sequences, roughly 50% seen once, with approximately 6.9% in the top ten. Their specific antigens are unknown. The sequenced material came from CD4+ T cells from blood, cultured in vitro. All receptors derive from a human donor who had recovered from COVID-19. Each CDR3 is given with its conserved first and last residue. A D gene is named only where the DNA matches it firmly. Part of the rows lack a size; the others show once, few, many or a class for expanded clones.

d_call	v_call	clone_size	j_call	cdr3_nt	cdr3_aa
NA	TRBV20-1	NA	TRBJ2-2	TGCAGTGGCAGGGGCAACACCGGGGAGCTGTTTTTT	CSGRGNTGELFF
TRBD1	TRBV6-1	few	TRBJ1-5	TGTGCCAGCAGTCCCTCCCTCGACAGGGGGGCTCAGCCCCAGCATTTT	CASSPSLDRGAQPQHF
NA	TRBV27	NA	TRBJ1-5	TGTGCCAGCAGTTTATTAGGACAGCTTAACAATCAGCCCCAGCATTTT	CASSLLGQLNNQPQHF
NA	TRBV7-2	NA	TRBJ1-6	TGTGCCAGCAGCTTAAGACAAACCGCACCCCTCCACTTT	CASSLRQTAPLHF
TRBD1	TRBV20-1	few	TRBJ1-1	TGCAGTGCCTTACAGGGGGCGGGCCTGAACACTGAAGCTTTCTTT	CSALQGAGLNTEAFF
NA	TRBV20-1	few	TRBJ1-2	TGCAGTGCTAGAGACAGGAGGGGGAATGGCTACACCTTC	CSARDRRGNGYTF
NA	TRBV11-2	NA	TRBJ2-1	TGTGCCAGCAGCACCCGACGGGCCCACAATGAGCAGTTCTTC	CASSTRRAHNEQFF
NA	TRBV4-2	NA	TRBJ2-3	TGTGCCAGCAGCCAAGAGGGCGGTCCGATCACAGATACGCAGTATTTT	CASSQEGGPITDTQYF
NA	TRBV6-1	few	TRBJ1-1	TGTGCCAGCAGCCGGACGGGGAACACTGAAGCTTTCTTT	CASSRTGNTEAFF
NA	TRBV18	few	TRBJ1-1	TGTGCCAGCTCACCATTTACTGGGGGGGAGGATGAAGCTTTCTTT	CASSPFTGGEDEAFF
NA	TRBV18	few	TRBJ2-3	TGTGCCAGCTCACCACCTGAGGGGCCAGATACGCAGTATTTT	CASSPPEGPDTQYF
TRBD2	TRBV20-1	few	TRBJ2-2	TGCAGTGCTAGAAAGCCGTTCGGGGGGGCAAAGTCCGGGGAGCTGTTTTTT	CSARKPFGGAKSGELFF
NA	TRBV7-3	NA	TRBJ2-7	TGTGCCAGCAGCTTAAGAGAAGGGGGTGAATACGAGCAGTACTTC	CASSLREGGEYEQYF
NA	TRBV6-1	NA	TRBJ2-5	TGTGCCAGCAGGAAAGTGGAGGGGGCTGGGGAGACCCAGTACTTC	CASRKVEGAGETQYF
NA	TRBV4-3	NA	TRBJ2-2	TGCGCCAGCAGCCAGGGGCGGGCCCACGGGGAGCTGTTTTTT	CASSQGRAHGELFF
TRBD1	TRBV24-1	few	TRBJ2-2	TGTGCCACCAGTGATTTGGGGCAGGGGGCGGTCACCGGGGAGCTGTTTTTT	CATSDLGQGAVTGELFF
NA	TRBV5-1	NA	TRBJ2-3	TGCGCCAGCAGCTTGGGAGGGGGACTAAGCACAGATACGCAGTATTTT	CASSLGGGLSTDTQYF
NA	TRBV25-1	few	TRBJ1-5	TGTGCCAGCAGTGCCGGCTTAGATCAGCCCCAGCATTTT	CASSAGLDQPQHF
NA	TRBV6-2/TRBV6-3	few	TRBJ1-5	TGTGCCAGCAGGAGACCAAATCAGCCCCAGCATTTT	CASRRPNQPQHF
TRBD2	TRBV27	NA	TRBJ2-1	TGTGCCAGCACTCCCGGGACTAGCGGGAGTAGTGGGCAGTTCTTC	CASTPGTSGSSGQFF
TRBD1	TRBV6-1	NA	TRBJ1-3	TGTGCCAGCAGGACAGGGGTTGGAAACACCATATATTTT	CASRTGVGNTIYF
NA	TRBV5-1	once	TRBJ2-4	TGCGCCAGCTCCATGAACGGGGACATTCAGTACTTC	CASSMNGDIQYF
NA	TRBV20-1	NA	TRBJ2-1	TGCAGTGCTCCCCACAACAATGAGCAGTTCTTC	CSAPHNNEQFF
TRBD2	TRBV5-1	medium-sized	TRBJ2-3	TGCGCCAGCAGCTCTGGACTAGCGGGAGGATCCACGTTTGTCACAGATACGCAGTATTTT	CASSSGLAGGSTFVTDTQYF
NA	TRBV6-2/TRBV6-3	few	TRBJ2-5	TGTGCCAGCCCTGGACCGCGTAAGACCCAGTACTTC	CASPGPRKTQYF
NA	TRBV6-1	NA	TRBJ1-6	TGTGCCAGCAGTGGGGGCTATAATTCACCCCTCCACTTT	CASSGGYNSPLHF
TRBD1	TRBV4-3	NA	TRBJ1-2	TGCGCCAGCAGCCAAGACGGACAGGGGAGAAACTATGGCTACACCTTC	CASSQDGQGRNYGYTF
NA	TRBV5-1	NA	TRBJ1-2	TGCGCCAGCAGCTCCCCCGGGGGCCCTTGGGGCTACACCTTC	CASSSPGGPWGYTF
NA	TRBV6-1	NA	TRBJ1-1	TGTGCCAGCAGTCTGGACCCATTGGGCACTGAAGCTTTCTTT	CASSLDPLGTEAFF
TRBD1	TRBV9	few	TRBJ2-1	TGTGCCAGCAGCGTAGCCGACAGGGGGGCTCAAGATGAGCAGTTCTTC	CASSVADRGAQDEQFF
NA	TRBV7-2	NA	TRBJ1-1	TGTGCCAGCAGCGTACAGGGTGACACTGAAGCTTTCTTT	CASSVQGDTEAFF
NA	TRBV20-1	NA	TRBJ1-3	TGCAGTGCCCGGACAGGAAACACCATATATTTT	CSARTGNTIYF
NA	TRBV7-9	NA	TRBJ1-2	TGTGCCAGCAGCCTCAGCGGGGACTATGGCTACACCTTC	CASSLSGDYGYTF
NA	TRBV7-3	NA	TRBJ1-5	TGTGCCAGCAGCTCCCCCGGAGGCTTTGGTCAGCCCCAGCATTTT	CASSSPGGFGQPQHF
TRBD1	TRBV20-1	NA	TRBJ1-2	TGCAGTGCGGGACAGGGGGTCGCCTATGGCTACACCTTC	CSAGQGVAYGYTF
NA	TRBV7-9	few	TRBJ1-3	TGTGCCAGCAGCTTAGCATGGGGGCCAAGTGGAAACACCATATATTTT	CASSLAWGPSGNTIYF
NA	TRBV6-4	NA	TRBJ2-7	TGTGCCAGCAGCGCGGCGGCAGGCGACTCCTACGAGCAGTACTTC	CASSAAAGDSYEQYF
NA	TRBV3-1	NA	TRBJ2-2	TGTGCGACGGGAGATACCGGGGAGCTGTTTTTT	CATGDTGELFF
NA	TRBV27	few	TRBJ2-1	TGTGCCAGCAGTTTATACGGTAGCGGAGGAGTGGATGAGCAGTTCTTC	CASSLYGSGGVDEQFF
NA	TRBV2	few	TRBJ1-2	TGTGCCAGCAGCGTTCGGGCCTCCTCTGGCTACACCTTC	CASSVRASSGYTF
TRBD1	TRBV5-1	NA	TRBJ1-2	TGCGCCAGCAGCCTGGGACAGGGGGCGCTTGGCTACACCTTC	CASSLGQGALGYTF
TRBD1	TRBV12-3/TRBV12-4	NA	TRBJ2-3	TGTGCCAGCAGAAGACAGGGGGACTCAGATACGCAGTATTTT	CASRRQGDSDTQYF
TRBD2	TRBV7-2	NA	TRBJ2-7	TGTGCCAGCAGCTCTCCTAGCGGGGCCCCAAACGAGCAGTACTTC	CASSSPSGAPNEQYF
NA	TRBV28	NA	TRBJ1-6	TGTGCCAGCATTATTGGGGGGCGCATGGGGAATTCACCCCTCCACTTT	CASIIGGRMGNSPLHF
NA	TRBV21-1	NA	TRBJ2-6	TGTGCCAGCCCCCGCAGCTCTGGGGCCAACGTCCTGACTTTC	CASPRSSGANVLTF
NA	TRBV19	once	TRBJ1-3	TGTGCCAGTAAGGTCAGGGAAGGAAACACCATATATTTT	CASKVREGNTIYF
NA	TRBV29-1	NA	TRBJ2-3	TGCAGCGCGTGGAGGAGAGATACGCAGTATTTT	CSAWRRDTQYF
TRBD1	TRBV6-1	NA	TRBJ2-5	TGTGCCAGCAGTGGCACACCGGGACAGGGGGAGTACCAAGAGACCCAGTACTTC	CASSGTPGQGEYQETQYF
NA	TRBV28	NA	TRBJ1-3	TGTGCCAGCAGTTTCGGGGGGGGCCACTCTGGAAACACCATATATTTT	CASSFGGGHSGNTIYF
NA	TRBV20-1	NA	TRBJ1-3	TGCAGTGCTAGACCGGGGACAAACTCTGGAAACACCATATATTTT	CSARPGTNSGNTIYF
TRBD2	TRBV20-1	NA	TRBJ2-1	TGCAGTGCTAGACGAATCGGGACTATACCCCCACAAAGAGGCAATGAGCAGTTCTTC	CSARRIGTIPPQRGNEQFF
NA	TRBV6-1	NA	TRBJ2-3	TGTGCCAGCAGTACTACTGCAGATACGCAGTATTTT	CASSTTADTQYF
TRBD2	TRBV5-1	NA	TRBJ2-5	TGCGCCAGCAGCCGATCTAGCGGGTTCCAAGAGACCCAGTACTTC	CASSRSSGFQETQYF
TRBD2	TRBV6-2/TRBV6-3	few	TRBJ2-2	TGTGCCAGCAAACTAGCGGGAGGCCCCGGGGAGCTGTTTTTT	CASKLAGGPGELFF
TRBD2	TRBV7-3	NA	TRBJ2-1	TGTGCCAGCAGCTCTAGCGGGACCTACAATGAGCAGTTCTTC	CASSSSGTYNEQFF
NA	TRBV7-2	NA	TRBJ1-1	TGTGCCAGCAGCTTGGCCGGGAAGGGAAAATCCACTGAAGCTTTCTTT	CASSLAGKGKSTEAFF